The clone carrying this T cell receptor beta chain has only a few counts. The target antigen is unknown. The protocol attached unique molecular identifiers to individual cDNA molecules. One entry per CDR3 protein results from TCRdb running MiXCR on the 5' RACE reads. The table includes some 96,000 distinct CDR3 sequences, about 15% detected once. The CDR3 loop spans 13 amino acids. Trimming cost V 3 bases and J 6 bases, with 11 bases left between them. This specimen comes from a study of early T cells in non-severe SARS-CoV-2 infection. Turning to the study itself: Chains from this unsorted whole-blood bulk RNA could not be paired. Study-wide results and caveats: VDJdb-based matching was biased toward anti-spike CD8 responses and missed private and CD4 specificities.

The sequencing input was whole blood. The sequence came from an adult who was a healthcare worker with PCR-confirmed SARS-CoV-2 infection or an uninfected control (not recorded which). This chain links TRBV12-3 or TRBV12-4 with TRBJ1-2, with a possible D match to TRBD1 (6 bases). CDR3 residues: CASSFSGGHGYTF. The DNA of the CDR3 is TGTGCCAGCAGTTTCTCGGGGGGCCATGGCTACACCTTC.